The 27 T cell receptor beta chains below all came from one sample that was sequenced in a study of blood T cell repertoires in COVID-19. Profiling relied on immunoSEQ multiplex PCR, and the TCRdb table lists in-frame clones only, not all of them. This sample has 150,000 to 200,000 clones; over 80% occur once, and the top ten carry approximately 4.6%. Source material: peripheral blood. These receptors originate from a woman aged 45-65 years with acute or convalescent COVID-19.

V gene TRBV11-2 combines with J gene TRBJ1-2, with a weak D call TRBD1 (6 bases). This CDR3 is built from 13 residues. The germline CDR1 and CDR2 sequences are SGHAT and FQNNGV. Trimming shortened V by 3 bases and J by 4 bases, and 9 bases separated the two germline ends. The CDR3 here is CASSFAGVYGYTF. The CDR3 DNA reads TGTGCCAGCAGCTTCGCAGGGGTCTATGGCTACACCTTC. Drawing the rest from reference TRBV11-2 and TRBJ1-2, the complete variable domain is EAGVAQSPRYKIIEKRQSVAFWCNPISGHATLYWYQQILGQGPKLLIQFQNNGVVDDSQLPKDRFSAERLKGVDSTLKIQPAKLEDSAVYLCASSFAGVYGYTFGSGTRLTVV.

This clone was counted a single time. The rearrangement links TRBV30 to TRBJ1-1; D not certain. V lost 0 bases, J lost 8 bases, and 13 bases lay in between. The CDR3 is 13 amino acids. Germline loops: CDR1 GTSNPN, CDR2 SVGIG (reference sequence). The CDR3 DNA is TGTGCCTGGAGTGTACAATCTGCCAGGGAAGCTTTCTTT. Translating it yields CAWSVQSAREAFF.

The chain links TRBV19 to TRBJ1-1; 8 bases are a match to TRBD1. Germline trimming cut 4 bases from V and 7 bases from J; bases unmatched to any gene: 17. The CDR3 is 17 amino acids. Germline CDR1 reads LNHDA; CDR2 reads SQIVND (reference sequence). The CDR3 DNA follows: TGTGCCAGTAGTAGAACCTTGAGCGGACAGGGCGTCCTTGAAGCTTTCTTT. This codes for CASSRTLSGQGVLEAFF.

This chain connects TRBV19 to TRBJ1-1; 7 bases are shared with TRBD1. J was trimmed by 1 base and V by 5 bases; bases with no gene match: 7. The germline gives CDR1 LNHDA, CDR2 SQIVND (reference sequence). This CDR3 is built from 15 residues. CDR3 coding DNA: TGTGCCAGTAGTCCCTTCGGACAGGAGAACACTGAAGCTTTCTTT. Residues: CASSPFGQENTEAFF.

This chain joins TRBV27 and TRBJ1-1, with 11 bases that match TRBD1. The CDR3 extends over 15 amino acids. Germline V CDR1 and CDR2: MNHEY, SMNVEV (reference sequence). Losses at the gene ends were 11 bases for V and 7 bases for J; bases not matched to a gene: 15. The CDR3 sequence: CAGQDRGRERNEAFF. Written as DNA, the CDR3 is TGTGCCGGTCAGGACAGGGGGCGGGAGAGGAATGAAGCTTTCTTT.

V usage is TRBV29-1 and J usage is TRBJ1-5, with D possibly TRBD1 on 6 matching bases. V lost 6 bases and J lost 3, with 15 bases in between. Germline V CDR1 and CDR2: SQVTM, ANQGSEA. There are 14 residues in the CDR3. CDR3 residues: CSVTVQGPNQPQHF. CDR3 sequence (DNA): TGCAGCGTGACGGTACAGGGCCCCAATCAGCCCCAGCATTTT.

The chain couples TRBV24-1 to TRBJ1-2; D not certain. The ends were cut back, 2 bases at V and 5 bases at J, with 8 bases in the middle. The CDR3 consists of 13 residues. Per germline, CDR1 KGHDR and CDR2 SFDVKD. Written as DNA, the CDR3 is TGTGCCACCAGTGATTCCCCGGAGTATGGCTACACCTTC. It encodes CATSDSPEYGYTF.

This sequence joins TRBV2 and TRBJ2-7, with 10 bases that match TRBD2. The CDR3 has 18 residues. After removal of 4 bases from V and 2 bases from J, the junction contained 14 bases not matched to a gene. CDR1 SNHLY and CDR2 FYNNEI come from the germline V gene. The DNA of the CDR3 is TGTGCCAGCAGTGGAGGGGCCCCAGCGGGAGGGCAGACCTACGAGCAGTACTTC. It codes for CASSGGAPAGGQTYEQYF.

The V gene is TRBV30, the J gene TRBJ1-5; 10 bases map to TRBD1. V lost 1 base to trimming and J lost 5 bases; unmatched junction nucleotides: 5. The length of the CDR3 is 15 residues. CDR1 is GTSNPN and CDR2 is SVGIG in the germline V gene (reference sequence). CDR3 sequence reads: CAWSGPGTGDQPQHF. Written as DNA, the CDR3 is TGTGCCTGGAGTGGACCCGGGACAGGGGATCAGCCCCAGCATTTT. Full variable domain (missing parts from reference TRBV30 and TRBJ1-5): SQTIHQWPATLVQPVGSPLSLECTVEGTSNPNLYWYRQAAGRGLQLLFYSVGIGQISSEVPQNLSASRPQDRQFILSSKKLLLSDSGFYLCAWSGPGTGDQPQHFGDGTRLSIL.

This chain uses TRBV24-1 with TRBJ1-3; 8 bases are a match to TRBD1. In germline, CDR1 is KGHDR, CDR2 SFDVKD. There are 17 residues in the CDR3. With 5 bases clipped from V and 0 bases from J, the junction kept 8 bases outside the gene matches. The CDR3, as DNA: TGTGCCACCAGTGGGGCCACAGGGACAGGCTCTGGAAACACCATATATTTT. As protein: CATSGATGTGSGNTIYF.

This chain uses TRBV18 with TRBJ1-1; unclear D gene. Between the trimmed V and J ends, which lost 6 bases and 1 base, there was a span of 9 bases. Germline CDR1 KGHSH, CDR2 LQKENI. This CDR3 region has 13 residues. The DNA for the CDR3 is TGTGCCAGCTCCTCCTTAGAGAACACTGAAGCTTTCTTT. Translating it yields CASSSLENTEAFF.

The chain joins TRBV7-9 to TRBJ1-2, with unresolved D. CDR3 size: 12 residues. V lost 7 bases to trimming and J lost 2 bases, with 8 bases between them. CDR1 is SEHNR and CDR2 is FQNEAQ in the germline V gene (reference sequence). The CDR3 sequence: CASTEANYGYTF. In DNA, the CDR3 is TGTGCCAGCACGGAAGCCAACTATGGCTACACCTTC.

This clone was seen only a few times. The chain employs TRBV29-1 and TRBJ1-1; D unresolved. V was cut by 4 bases and J by 0 bases, with 9 bases left in between. CDR1 is SQVTM and CDR2 is ANQGSEA in the germline V gene. This CDR3 spans 13 amino acids. The DNA of the CDR3 is TGCAGCGTTGCTCCCCGTCTGAACACTGAAGCTTTCTTT. Translated: CSVAPRLNTEAFF.

The chain combines TRBV4-1 with TRBJ1-2, with 7 bases lining up with TRBD1. The CDR3 is made up of 15 amino acids. V was clipped by 8 bases and J by 7 bases; unmatched bases: 16. The germline gives CDR1 MGHRA, CDR2 YSYEKL. The CDR3 DNA reads TGCGCCAGCCAAAGAGGGGGCCCTTATGTCTCTGGCTACACCTTC. Translated: CASQRGGPYVSGYTF.

The chain is built from TRBV6-2 or TRBV6-3 and TRBJ1-2; D is ambiguous. The V end was cut by 6 bases, the J end by 5 bases, with 13 bases between. This CDR3 spans 13 amino acids. Germline values: CDR1 MNHEY, CDR2 SVGEGT. CDR3 DNA: TGTGCCAGCAGCCGCGACGGGAGGTATGGCTACACCTTC. Translating gives CASSRDGRYGYTF.

The V and J genes are TRBV15 and TRBJ2-5; 7 nucleotides align to TRBD1. The CDR3 spans 12 residues. V was clipped by 8 bases and J by 1 base; unmatched bases: 1. Germline V lookup: CDR1 LNHNV, CDR2 YYDKDF (reference sequence). The CDR3 spells CATGDSQETQYF. The CDR3 DNA sequence: TGTGCCACCGGGGACAGCCAAGAGACCCAGTACTTC.

This chain connects TRBV27 to TRBJ1-4; 8 nucleotides align to TRBD1. V gave up 8 bases and J gave up 11 bases; unmatched junction bases: 16. The CDR3 totals 15 residues. Germline CDR1 MNHEY, CDR2 SMNVEV (reference sequence). The chain's CDR3 is CASGSQGAGASKLFF. The CDR3 DNA is TGTGCCAGCGGCTCCCAGGGGGCCGGGGCCTCTAAACTGTTTTTT.

This chain links TRBV19 with TRBJ2-7; 8 bases line up with TRBD1. J gave up 7 bases and V 5 bases, and 7 bases lay outside the gene matches. The V gene's germline CDR1 is LNHDA and CDR2 SQIVND (reference sequence). The CDR3 sequence is 13 residues long. CDR3 residues: CASSQGQGGEQYF. As DNA, the CDR3 is TGTGCCAGTAGTCAAGGACAGGGCGGGGAGCAGTACTTC.

V usage is TRBV19 and J usage is TRBJ1-1; 8 bases agree with TRBD1. Germline CDR1 reads LNHDA; CDR2 reads SQIVND (reference sequence). The CDR3 extends over 14 amino acids. V lost 7 bases and J lost 1; bases outside the gene matches: 5. CDR3 region: CASIPGQANTEAFF. The CDR3 bases are TGTGCCAGTATCCCGGGACAGGCGAACACTGAAGCTTTCTTT. Supplemented by reference TRBV19 and TRBJ1-1, the full variable domain reads DGGITQSPKYLFRKEGQNVTLSCEQNLNHDAMYWYRQDPGQGLRLIYYSQIVNDFQKGDIAEGYSVSREKKESFPLTVTSAQKNPTAFYLCASIPGQANTEAFFGQGTRLTVV.

This clone was found once. V is TRBV3-1 (or the pseudogene TRBV3-2) and J is TRBJ1-1, with D unresolved. CDR3 size: 15 residues. Trimming shortened V by 0 bases and J by 9 bases, and 17 bases separated the two germline ends. CDR1 LGHDT and CDR2 YNNKEL come from the germline V gene (reference sequence). The CDR3 coding sequence is TGTGCCAGCAGCCAAGAAAGCGAATGGCGGGTCAAAGCTTTCTTT. Its protein is CASSQESEWRVKAFF.

The rearrangement uses TRBV29-1 and TRBJ1-1; 7 bases map to TRBD1. Germline CDR1 SQVTM, CDR2 ANQGSEA. The CDR3 contains 17 residues. The J segment lost 2 bases and the V segment lost 0 bases, leaving 12 bases of the junction unmatched. CDR3 bases: TGCAGCGTTGAAGATCCGAGACAGGGATTGGGAAACACTGAAGCTTTCTTT. Translated, it gives CSVEDPRQGLGNTEAFF.

This chain links TRBV15 with TRBJ1-3; D is perhaps TRBD1 (6 bases). Germline V gene lookup returns CDR1 LNHNV and CDR2 YYDKDF (reference sequence). This CDR3 contains 13 residues. The V gene lost 8 bases and the J gene lost 6 bases, with 14 bases spanning the gap. The CDR3 nucleotides read TGTGCCACCCAGAGGGGGACCGAAAACACCATATATTTT. Its protein is CATQRGTENTIYF.

J is TRBJ2-7 and V is TRBV15, with a possible D match to TRBD2 (6 bases). CDR1 LNHNV and CDR2 YYDKDF come from the germline V gene (reference sequence). The CDR3 loop spans 13 amino acids. V lost 3 bases to trimming and J lost 5 bases, with 11 bases between them. This CDR3 is CATSRIWGDEQYF. CDR3 DNA sequence: TGTGCCACCAGCAGGATATGGGGGGACGAGCAGTACTTC.

The V gene is TRBV6-2 or TRBV6-3, the J gene TRBJ1-1; the D gene is possibly TRBD1 (6 bases). V lost 6 bases to trimming and J lost 2 bases, with 22 bases between them. The CDR3 covers 17 residues. Germline lookup yields CDR1 MNHEY and CDR2 SVGEGT. The CDR3 bases are TGTGCCAGCAGCACCCCTTACGGGACAACGATTAACACTGAAGCTTTCTTT. The encoded protein is CASSTPYGTTINTEAFF.

This clone appeared a few times. This sequence joins TRBV28 and TRBJ1-2, with a possible D match to TRBD1 (5 bases). The CDR3 is 12 residues long. Germline V lookup: CDR1 MDHEN, CDR2 SYDVKM. Trimming cost V 5 bases and J 8 bases, with 12 bases left between them. The CDR3 DNA is TGTGCCAGCAGTCCGGGGGTTTTAGGCTACACCTTC. Translating gives CASSPGVLGYTF.

The rearrangement links TRBV2 to TRBJ2-5; 7 bases align to TRBD2. Losses at the gene ends were 6 bases for V and 1 base for J; bases not matched to a gene: 5. The CDR3 is 14 amino acids. CDR1 and CDR2 (germline): SNHLY, FYNNEI. The CDR3 region has the DNA TGTGCCAGCAGCCCGGGGGGAATCCAAGAGACCCAGTACTTC. This sequence encodes CASSPGGIQETQYF.

This chain connects TRBV15 to TRBJ1-3; 7 nucleotides match TRBD1. V lost 3 bases and J lost 0; bases outside the gene matches: 5. The CDR3 contains 16 residues. CDR1 LNHNV and CDR2 YYDKDF come from the germline V gene (reference sequence). The CDR3 DNA reads as TGTGCCACCAGCAGGACAGGGCCTTACTCTGGAAACACCATATATTTT. It is translated as CATSRTGPYSGNTIYF.